This T cell receptor beta chain was sequenced for a study of cytomegalovirus exposure and HLA in healthy donors. Study outcomes and limitations: A later analysis found TCR association rates differed by HLA locus, highest for DRB1 and lowest for HLA-C. At a 0.05 false discovery rate, a later analysis found around 15,000 TCR beta sequences to be associated with HLA alleles. CMV antigen specificity was confirmed in vitro for a few CMV-associated chains.

In germline, CDR1 is LNHDA, CDR2 SQIVND (reference sequence). The CDR3 is 14 amino acids. V was shortened by 6 bases and J by 0 bases, with 11 bases between the two germline ends. The primer mix had 60 Vbeta and 13 Jbeta primers. Original methodology: Counted up in a later analysis, unique TCR beta chains came to about 80 million, with some 9.9 million shared. Profiling relied on immunoSEQ multiplex PCR, and the TCRdb table lists in-frame clones only, not all of them. V, J and clone size reflect that table, while D and trimming were determined from the DNA. This sample has around 90,000 clones, with about two thirds found just once. As for this clone: Its antigen remains unknown.

The chain couples TRBV19 to TRBJ2-5; D is unresolved. The origin of this receptor is a woman aged 30 to 39 in good health and CMV-seropositive. Sequencing used PBMCs. The CDR3 region has the DNA TGTGCCAGTAGCCCCCAGCGCTACCAAGAGACCCAGTACTTC. This gives the protein CASSPQRYQETQYF.